This T cell receptor beta chain was retrieved from a study of blood T cells in healthy people across ages. Background on the study: Template switching picked up about one barcoded beta molecule for each two T cells.

As to this clonotype: The antigen is undetermined.

Study conclusions and caveats: PBMCs left unsorted prevented a conclusive naive versus antigen-experienced comparison.

Primed by a sample-barcoded 5' primer and a J-beta primer mix, a second PCR proceeded for 7 to 11 cycles. The authors tagged each cDNA molecule using a template-switch adaptor with 12 random nucleotides. TCRdb reprocessed the 5' RACE reads via MiXCR and lists one record per CDR3 protein. This table holds over 300,000 distinct CDR3 sequences, more than 45% found once. Trimming removed 5 bases from V and 5 bases from J; junction bases left unmatched: 17. Germline V gene data show CDR1 as MNHEY and CDR2 as SMNVEV (reference sequence). The CDR3 sequence is 18 residues long. V usage is TRBV27 and J usage is TRBJ2-3; TRBD2 agrees at 9 bases. This sequence was found in a man aged 60 to 69 in good health. Material: blood. The DNA of the CDR3 is TGTGCCAGCAGTCCCCCACCCGGGGTAGCGGGAGTGGGAGATACGCAGTATTTT. Protein product: CASSPPPGVAGVGDTQYF.